This T cell receptor (beta chain) was recorded in a study of shared T cell receptors in the human thymus (TCRdb year 2021). Regarding the study in general: The study investigated the way shared, self-reactive T-cell receptor alpha chains are produced in the human thymus.

As for this clone: The antigen it recognizes is unknown. Per-nucleotide qualities are absent, and no much larger clonotype sits a single base away.

Libraries were built with the immunoSEQ multiplex PCR assay. TCRdb carries this immuneACCESS record with in-frame sequences only. Its versions omit some clonotypes, under half of them owing to an unresolved V gene in the studies checked, with the rest unexplained. For this sample the table gives almost 550,000 clones, of which about 84% were detected only once. The top ten hold around 0.012% of the sample. Trimming costs V 0 bases and J 7 bases, and their ends lie 21 bases apart. CDR1 is given as LGHNT and CDR2 as FRNRAP, both from the germline V gene. The CDR3, from cysteine to phenylalanine, totals 17 residues. The entry retains the CDR3 DNA only, 51 bases that are in frame from base 1. The sample was also linked to a second study, of human thymus T cells. Per the second study: The donors were immunologically healthy infants in Finland who had open corrective cardiac surgery for congenital heart defects. The thymus tissue came from surgical resects taken out during corrective cardiac surgery. Biased V and J gene segment usage appeared to be present in both thymic and peripheral blood repertoires. According to the related research, thymic TCR repertoires were highly overlapping among unrelated individuals. The study described the TCR alpha and beta repertoires in fewer than 10 infant thymus samples and a few matching peripheral blood samples. Donor ages ranged from roughly 7 to 250 days, and the cohort comprised more than 5 male and a couple of female infants. Thymocytes were released mechanically from tissue and stored at -70 °C as pellets of 10-30 million cells. A QIAsymphony instrument was used to extract genomic DNA from the frozen cell pellets. The immunoSEQ multiplex PCR assay was used to amplify the TCRB and TCRAD loci from a standardized amount of quality-controlled genomic DNA. The amplicons spanned the V(D)J region and were long enough to cover the CDR3 and allow V and J genes to be identified. Amplicon sequencing was performed on an Illumina platform through the commercial immunoSEQ service. Corrections for primer bias and sequencing errors followed previously described methods, while TCRAD and TCRB definitions were based on the IMGT database. The repertoires were analysed using immunoSEQ Analyzer 3.0 and VDJTools for basic statistics, V/J segment usage, diversity estimates, rarefaction and pairwise overlap. Diversity was estimated with Chao1, ChaoE, Efron-Thisted, Shannon and inverse Simpson indices, and also on datasets down-sampled to the smallest sample. Repertoire overlap was assessed by strict matching of CDR3 nucleotide sequence, V gene and J gene, and clustering was done by Jaccard-based multidimensional scaling. On average, thymus samples yielded around 850,000 unique TCRB clonotypes, whereas blood samples yielded roughly 81,000.

The TCR comes from a boy under two years old with a congenital heart defect. Donor details come from another sample of the same person, matched by shared clones. The sequencing input was thymocytes. This chain is built from TRBV12-5 and TRBJ1-2; TRBD1 is a weak D gene call, 6 bases matching. The CDR3 sequence is CASGLVLLGGAASGYTF. DNA sequence: TGTGCTAGTGGTTTGGTACTACTGGGGGGGGCTGCAAGTGGCTACACCTTC. The entire variable domain, with the stretches around the CDR3 drawn from the reference TRBV12-5 and TRBJ1-2 proteins, is DARVTQTPRHKVTEMGQEVTMRCQPILGHNTVFWYRQTMMQGLELLAYFRNRAPLDDSGMPKDRFSAEMPDATLATLKIQPSEPRDSAVYFCASGLVLLGGAASGYTFGSGTRLTVV.